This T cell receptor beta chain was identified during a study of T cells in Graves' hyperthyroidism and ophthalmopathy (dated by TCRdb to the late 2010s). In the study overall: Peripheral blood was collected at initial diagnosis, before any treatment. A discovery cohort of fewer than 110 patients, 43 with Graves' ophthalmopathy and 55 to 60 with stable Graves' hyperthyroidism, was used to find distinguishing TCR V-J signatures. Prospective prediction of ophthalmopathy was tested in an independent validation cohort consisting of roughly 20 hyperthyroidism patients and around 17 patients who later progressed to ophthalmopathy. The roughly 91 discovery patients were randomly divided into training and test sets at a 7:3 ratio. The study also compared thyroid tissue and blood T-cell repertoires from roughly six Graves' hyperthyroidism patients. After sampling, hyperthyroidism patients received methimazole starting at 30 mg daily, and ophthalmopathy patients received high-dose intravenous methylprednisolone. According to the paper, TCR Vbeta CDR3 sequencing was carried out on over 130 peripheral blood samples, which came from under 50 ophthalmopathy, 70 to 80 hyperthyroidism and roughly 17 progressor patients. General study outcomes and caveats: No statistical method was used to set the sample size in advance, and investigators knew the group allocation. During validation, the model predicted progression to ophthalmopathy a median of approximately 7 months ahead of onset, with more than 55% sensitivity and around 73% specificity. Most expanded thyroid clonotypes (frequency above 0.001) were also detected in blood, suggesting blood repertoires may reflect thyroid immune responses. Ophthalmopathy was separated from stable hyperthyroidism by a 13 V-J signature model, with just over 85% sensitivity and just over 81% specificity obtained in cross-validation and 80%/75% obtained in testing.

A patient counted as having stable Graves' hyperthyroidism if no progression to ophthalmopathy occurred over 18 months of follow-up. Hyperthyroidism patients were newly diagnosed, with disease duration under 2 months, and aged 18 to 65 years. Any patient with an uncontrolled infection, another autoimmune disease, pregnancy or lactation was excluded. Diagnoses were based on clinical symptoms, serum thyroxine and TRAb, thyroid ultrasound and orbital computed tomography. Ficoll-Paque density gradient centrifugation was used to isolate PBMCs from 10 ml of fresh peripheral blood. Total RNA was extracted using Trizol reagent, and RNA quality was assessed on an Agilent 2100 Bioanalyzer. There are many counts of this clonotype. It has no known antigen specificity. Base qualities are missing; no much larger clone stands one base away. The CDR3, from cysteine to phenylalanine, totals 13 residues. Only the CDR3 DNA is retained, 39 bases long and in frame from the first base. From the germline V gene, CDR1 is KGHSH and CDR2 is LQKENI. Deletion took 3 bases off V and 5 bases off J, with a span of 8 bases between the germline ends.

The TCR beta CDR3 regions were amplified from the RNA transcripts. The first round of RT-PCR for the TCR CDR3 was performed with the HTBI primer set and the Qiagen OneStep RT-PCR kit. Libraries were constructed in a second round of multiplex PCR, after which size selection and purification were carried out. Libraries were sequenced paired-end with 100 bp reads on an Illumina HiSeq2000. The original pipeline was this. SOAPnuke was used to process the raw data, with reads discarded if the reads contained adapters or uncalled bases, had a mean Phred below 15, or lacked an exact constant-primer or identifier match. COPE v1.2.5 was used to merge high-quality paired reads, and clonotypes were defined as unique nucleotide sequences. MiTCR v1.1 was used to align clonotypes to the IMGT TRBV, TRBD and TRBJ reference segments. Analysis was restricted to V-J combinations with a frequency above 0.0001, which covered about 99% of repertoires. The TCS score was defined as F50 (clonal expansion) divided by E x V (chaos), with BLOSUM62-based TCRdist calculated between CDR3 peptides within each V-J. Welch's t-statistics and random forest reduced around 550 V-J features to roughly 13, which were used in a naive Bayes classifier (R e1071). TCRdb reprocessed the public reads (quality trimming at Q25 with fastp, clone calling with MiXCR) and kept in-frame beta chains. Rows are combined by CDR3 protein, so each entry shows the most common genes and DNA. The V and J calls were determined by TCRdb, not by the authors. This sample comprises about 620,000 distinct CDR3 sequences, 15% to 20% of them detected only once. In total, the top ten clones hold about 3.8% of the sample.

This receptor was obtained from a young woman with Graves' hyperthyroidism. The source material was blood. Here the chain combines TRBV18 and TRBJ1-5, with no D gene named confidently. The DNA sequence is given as TGTGCCAGCTCACCGTCCGGGTATCAGCCCCAGCATTTT. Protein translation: CASSPSGYQPQHF.